This T cell receptor beta chain was documented in a study of blood T cells in healthy people across ages. Regarding the study as a whole: No one knew whether donors had CMV, which possibly confounded expanded clonotype changes. The percentage of naive T cells correlated strongly with TCR beta diversity. While age rose, TCR beta diversity per million T cells dropped in a roughly linear way.

For the second PCR, which ran for about 6 to 11 cycles, a sample-barcoded 5' primer and a J-beta primer mix were used. TCRdb ran MiXCR on the 5' RACE reads and lists one entry per CDR3 protein. Seen here are about a million distinct CDR3 sequences, about 48% observed once, and the top ten hold around an eighth. This CDR3 spans 14 amino acids. Germline CDR1 is SGHRS and CDR2 is YFSETQ. J was trimmed by 4 bases and V by 0 bases; bases with no gene match: 1. This clonotype was detected only once. The antigen remains undetermined. Sequencing used blood. This chain joins TRBV5-1 and TRBJ2-3, with 8 bases identical to TRBD2. The source of this sequence is a man younger than 40 in good health. CDR3 sequence: CASSLVSGADTQYF. The DNA of the CDR3 is TGCGCCAGCAGCTTGGTTAGCGGGGCAGATACGCAGTATTTT.